The 7 T cell receptor beta chains given below trace back to one sample, sequenced in a study of T cells in Graves' hyperthyroidism and ophthalmopathy (dated by TCRdb to 2018 to 2020). Libraries were built with multiplex PCR. The sample was run on an Illumina HiSeq 2000. TCR beta CDR3 regions were amplified from RNA transcripts. The first round of RT-PCR for the TCR CDR3 was performed with the HTBI primer set and the Qiagen OneStep RT-PCR kit. The public reads were quality trimmed at Q25 with fastp and then assembled into clones with MiXCR by TCRdb, keeping productive beta chains. Rows are combined by CDR3 protein, so each entry shows the most common genes and DNA. Within this sample are 560,000 or so distinct CDR3 sequences, with around 20% of them counted one time only. Over 45% of the sample belongs to the ten largest clones. The sequenced material came from blood. The receptors stem from a man aged 40-49 years with Graves' ophthalmopathy.

This clonotype was detected ten times or more. The chain couples TRBV6-1 to TRBJ2-5; D possibly matches TRBD1 or TRBD2 (6 bases each). CDR3 length equals 14 residues. Trimming pared 10 bases from V and 1 base from J, leaving 16 bases between. Germline loops: CDR1 MNHNS, CDR2 SASEGT. CDR3 sequence: CATGASWSQETQYF. CDR3 DNA sequence: TGTGCCACGGGGGCTAGCTGGAGCCAAGAGACCCAGTACTTC.

This clonotype was counted a few times. V and J are TRBV10-3 and TRBJ2-5; 10 nucleotides align to TRBD1. The ends lost 3 bases at V and 13 bases at J; junction bases unmatched: 14. The CDR3 is made up of 15 amino acids. Looked up from germline, CDR1 is ENHRY and CDR2 is SYGVKD. CDR3 in DNA: TGTGCCATCAGTGACCCGGGACAGGGGACATCTGAGGGGTACTTC. Its translation: CAISDPGQGTSEGYF.

This clonotype was found a few times. DNA for the CDR3: TGTGCCAGCAGTGAAGCGACGGGATGGGAGCAGTACTTC. Its translation: CASSEATGWEQYF. The chain couples TRBV6-1 to TRBJ2-7; D is possibly TRBD2 (5 bases). The CDR3 covers 13 residues. Trimming cost V 0 bases and J 7 bases, with 10 bases left between them. Germline CDR1 and CDR2: MNHNS and SASEGT.

The sample holds many counts of this clonotype. The chain joins TRBV12-3 or TRBV12-4 to TRBJ2-7, with 12 bases matching TRBD1. V lost 6 bases, J lost 5 bases, and 5 bases stayed unmatched. CDR3 length equals 14 residues. The CDR3 is CASRSGTGGDEQYF. The DNA of the CDR3 is TGTGCCAGCAGGTCCGGGACAGGGGGCGACGAGCAGTACTTC.

CDR3 in amino acids: CASFNLPSGANVLTF. Here the CDR3 DNA reads TGTGCCAGCTTCAACCTTCCCTCTGGGGCCAACGTCCTGACTTTC. The V and J genes are TRBV6-1 and TRBJ2-6, with D hard to call. The length of the CDR3 is 15 residues. Trimming took 8 bases from V and 0 from J, leaving 11 bases between them. Germline CDR1 and CDR2: MNHNS and SASEGT.

This clonotype showed up many times. Here the CDR3 DNA reads TGTGCCAGCAGTTTGTACCGCCAGAACACTGAAGCTTTCTTT. This encodes CASSLYRQNTEAFF. V usage is TRBV27 and J usage is TRBJ1-1; no reliable D call. V was pared by 3 bases and J by 1 base, with 9 bases between. The CDR3 totals 14 residues. CDR1 and CDR2 (germline): MNHEY, SMNVEV (reference sequence).

The V gene is TRBV19, the J gene TRBJ2-1; D might be TRBD1 (6 bases). CDR1 and CDR2 from the germline V gene are LNHDA and SQIVND (reference sequence). The germline V and J ends were trimmed by 7 bases and 5 bases, with 12 bases remaining between them. This CDR3 is built from 13 residues. The chain's CDR3 is CASTGTTNNEQFF. Written as DNA, the CDR3 is TGTGCCAGTACCGGGACAACCAACAATGAGCAGTTCTTC.